These 6 T cell receptor beta chains came from one sample sequenced in a study of radiation and T cells in renal cell carcinoma (TCRdb year 2020). Reading the label with the study, this specimen's time point is: baseline pretreatment blood. The treatment or condition label corresponds to: 15 Gy SBRT to primary tumor, nephrectomy 4 weeks later. The library was built by means of the immunoSEQ multiplex PCR assay. TCRdb obtained this table from immuneACCESS and retained in-frame rearrangements with V and J assigned. These tables miss some clones; where compared with another copy, unresolved V genes account for less than half of the shortfall, and the remainder is unexplained. The sample data list about 150,000 clones, and about 88% of these were observed just once. 3.5% to 5% of the sample goes to the ten largest clones. The sample consisted of blood, taken from a patient whose treatment included radiotherapy and nephrectomy. These receptors were taken from a woman between 70 and 85 years old with renal cell carcinoma.

The rearrangement uses TRBV18 and TRBJ2-5, with 10 bases that match TRBD2. Germline lookup yields CDR1 KGHSH and CDR2 LQKENI. V was clipped by 5 bases and J by 5 bases; unmatched bases: 5. The CDR3 length is 14 residues. DNA of the CDR3: TGTGCCAGCTCAGCGAGCGGGGGGGGCGAGACCCAGTACTTC. Protein product: CASSASGGGETQYF.

The chain is built from TRBV28 and TRBJ2-7, with D unresolved. The CDR3 is 13 amino acids. Trimming cost V 6 bases and J 4 bases, with 13 bases left between them. Germline CDR1 and CDR2: MDHEN and SYDVKM. CDR3 sequence (DNA): TGTGCCAGCAGCTTCGCCCTAGTATACGAGCAGTACTTC. Its translation is CASSFALVYEQYF. Filled out from reference TRBV28 and TRBJ2-7, the complete variable domain reads DVKVTQSSRYLVKRTGEKVFLECVQDMDHENMFWYRQDPGLGLRLIYFSYDVKMKEKGDIPEGYSVSREKKERFSLILESASTNQTSMYLCASSFALVYEQYFGPGTRLTVT.

A single count supports this clone. The chain has TRBV2 and TRBJ2-3, with TRBD1 matching 8 bases. The CDR3 consists of 13 residues. CDR1 is SNHLY and CDR2 is FYNNEI in the germline V gene. V lost 7 bases and J lost 5; bases outside the gene matches: 5. The CDR3 bases are TGTGCCAGCAAGACAGGGGTCGGAGATACGCAGTATTTT. It translates to CASKTGVGDTQYF.

The chain couples TRBV6-5 to TRBJ2-7; D is ambiguous. This CDR3 comprises 14 residues. Germline CDR1 reads MNHEY; CDR2 reads SVGAGI. The ends were cut back, 2 bases at V and 0 bases at J, with 8 bases in the middle. CDR3 amino acids: CASSYRVISYEQYF. CDR3 sequence (DNA): TGTGCCAGCAGTTACAGGGTAATCTCCTACGAGCAGTACTTC.

A word on this clone: At one boundary the junction diverges from the germline segment, which might be a read error. CDR3 sequence (DNA): TGTGCTAGCAGCCGATCACCGGGACAGGGATCGGCGACAGATACGCAGTATTTT. This codes for CASSRSPGQGSATDTQYF. The rearrangement uses TRBV7-7 and TRBJ2-3; TRBD1 matches 9 bases. This CDR3 is built from 18 residues. Germline-derived CDR1 and CDR2 are SSHAT and FNYEAQ (reference sequence).

The chain employs TRBV5-1 and TRBJ1-5; TRBD1 aligns across 9 bases. CDR1 is SGHRS and CDR2 is YFSETQ in the germline V gene. After removal of 4 bases from V and 7 bases from J, the junction contained 12 bases not matched to a gene. CDR3 length: 16 residues. CDR3 DNA sequence: TGCGCCAGCAGCCCCAGTCCGACAGGGGGTAACCAGCCCCAGCATTTT. Translating gives CASSPSPTGGNQPQHF.